These T cell receptor beta chains were read from a single sample in a study of shared clonotypes between healthy human individuals. Sequencing was performed with immunoSEQ multiplex PCR; in TCRdb, only in-frame clones are kept and a portion is missing. Among about 580,000 clones listed, 95% to 98% were seen once. Sequences were obtained from naive CD8+ T cells sorted from blood. The receptors stem from a man under 40 in good health. Each CDR3 is given with its conserved first and last residue. A D gene is named only where the DNA matches it firmly. A row's size may be missing; if present it is once, few, many or a size class.

d_gene,v_gene,j_gene,abundance,CDR3nt,CDR3aa
-,TRBV21-1,TRBJ1-5,-,TGTGCCAGCAGCAAAGGTAGAGACAGGGTGAATAAACGCAATCAGCCCCAGCATTTT,CASSKGRDRVNKRNQPQHF
-,TRBV6-1,TRBJ1-5,-,TGTGCCAGCAGTGAATCCGGACGTGAAAAGCCCCAGCATTTT,CASSESGREKPQHF
-,TRBV6-5,TRBJ2-7,-,TGTGCCAGCAGAAACAAGGGTCACCCCTACGAGCAGTACTTC,CASRNKGHPYEQYF
-,TRBV7-8,TRBJ1-5,-,TGTGCCAGCAGCTTAGTTGGGACACCCTATCAGCCCCAGCATTTT,CASSLVGTPYQPQHF
TRBD1,TRBV5-4,TRBJ2-1,once,TGTGCCAGCACCACCGGGACAGGCAATGAGCAGTTCTTC,CASTTGTGNEQFF
TRBD1,TRBV7-9,TRBJ2-1,-,TGTGCCAGCAGCGGAACCCGGGACAGCTCCTACAATGAGCAGTTCTTC,CASSGTRDSSYNEQFF
-,TRBV5-6,TRBJ2-7,-,TGTGCCAGCAGCCCCTCTTTGGCCCCCTACGAGCAGTACTTC,CASSPSLAPYEQYF
TRBD2,TRBV10-3,TRBJ2-1,-,TGTGCCATCAGCGGACTAGCGGGACACAATGAGCAGTTCTTC,CAISGLAGHNEQFF
-,TRBV6-6,TRBJ2-7,-,TGTGCCAGCAGTTACTCCGGGATCTACGAGCAGTACTTC,CASSYSGIYEQYF
TRBD2,TRBV11-3,TRBJ2-1,-,TGTGCCAGCAGCAGCCCCGGGACTAGCGAACCTGAGCAGTTCTTC,CASSSPGTSEPEQFF
TRBD2,TRBV5-1,TRBJ2-7,-,TGCGCCAGCAGCCCAAGGCTAGCGGGACCCTTATACGAGCAGTACTTC,CASSPRLAGPLYEQYF
-,TRBV11-2,TRBJ2-1,-,TGTGCCAGCAGCTTAGTGACAAATACCTACAATGAGCAGTTCTTC,CASSLVTNTYNEQFF
-,TRBV9,TRBJ2-2,-,TGTGCCAGCAGTTATGCGGGTATAAACACCGGGGAGCTGTTTTTT,CASSYAGINTGELFF
-,TRBV28,TRBJ2-1,-,TGTGCCAGCACCCTTCCGTCGGGGTTTGGCGAGCAGTTCTTC,CASTLPSGFGEQFF
-,TRBV15,TRBJ1-5,-,TGTGCCACCAGCAGCCGCCGGGGGTATAGCAATCAGCCCCAGCATTTT,CATSSRRGYSNQPQHF
TRBD2,TRBV11-2,TRBJ2-3,-,TGTGCCAGCAGCTTATATAGCGGGGCAGATACGCAGTATTTT,CASSLYSGADTQYF
TRBD1,TRBV5-5,TRBJ2-5,-,TGTGCCAGCAGCTCGGGACAGTCGCAAGAGACCCAGTACTTC,CASSSGQSQETQYF
-,TRBV28,TRBJ2-7,-,TGTGCCAGCAGATCCCCCACAGGACTGGGTCTCTACGAGCAGTACTTC,CASRSPTGLGLYEQYF
-,TRBV7-9,TRBJ2-7,once,TGTGCCAGCAGCTTAAATACATACTACGAGCAGTACTTC,CASSLNTYYEQYF
-,TRBV27,TRBJ2-3,-,TGTGCCAGCAGTTTAGTTAGGAACGGAGATACGCAGTATTTT,CASSLVRNGDTQYF
TRBD1,TRBV7-9,TRBJ2-5,-,TGTGCCAGCAGCTTACAGGGGGCCCTTCAGACCCAGTACTTC,CASSLQGALQTQYF
-,TRBV7-2,TRBJ2-7,-,TGTGCCAGCAGCTTAACCTCCGAGAGCTCCTACGAGCAGTACTTC,CASSLTSESSYEQYF
TRBD2,TRBV28,TRBJ2-1,-,TGTGCCAGCAGTTTAAGCACGGGACTAGCGGGAGGCCGAGATGAGCAGTTCTTC,CASSLSTGLAGGRDEQFF
-,TRBV7-9,TRBJ2-7,-,TGTGCCAGCAGCCCGGACAGATCCGGCTACGAGCAGTACTTC,CASSPDRSGYEQYF
TRBD2,TRBV5-4,TRBJ2-7,-,TGTGCCAGCAGCGTCGGACTAGCGGCTTACGAGCAGTACTTC,CASSVGLAAYEQYF
TRBD2,TRBV7-2,TRBJ2-7,-,TGTGCCAGCAGCTTTTGGGCGGGAGACTACGAGCAGTACTTC,CASSFWAGDYEQYF
-,TRBV7-6,TRBJ2-2,-,TGTGCCAGCAGCTTCGGCGTGGGGCGAACCGGGGAGCTGTTTTTT,CASSFGVGRTGELFF
TRBD2,TRBV4-2,TRBJ2-7,-,TGTGCCAGCAGCCACCCGGGACTAGCGGGATCCGAGCAGTACTTC,CASSHPGLAGSEQYF
TRBD1,TRBV2,TRBJ1-2,-,TGTGCCAGCAAAGGGACAGGGTCGGGCTATGGCTACACCTTC,CASKGTGSGYGYTF
-,TRBV29-1,TRBJ2-7,-,TGCAGTGGAGGGACGTCCTACGAGCAGTACTTC,CSGGTSYEQYF
TRBD2,TRBV6-5,TRBJ2-1,-,TGTGCCAGCAGTTTACTAGCGGGAGACTTAGTAAATGAGCAGTTCTTC,CASSLLAGDLVNEQFF
-,TRBV6-5,TRBJ2-7,once,TGTGCCAGCAGTACCTCACCAGGGGCCACCGAGCAGTACTTC,CASSTSPGATEQYF
-,TRBV6-1,TRBJ1-1,-,TGTGCCAGCAGTGAACAGACAGACACTGAAGCTTTCTTT,CASSEQTDTEAFF
-,TRBV5-1,TRBJ2-1,-,TGCGCCAGCAAATTGGACGGAGGATGGAATGAGCAGTTCTTC,CASKLDGGWNEQFF
-,TRBV14,TRBJ2-7,-,TGTGCCAGCAGCCAAGACCTGACAGGCTACGAGCAGTACTTC,CASSQDLTGYEQYF
-,TRBV29-1,TRBJ2-2,-,TGCAGCGTTGAAGATCGACAGCGGAACACCGGGGAGCTGTTTTTT,CSVEDRQRNTGELFF
-,TRBV11-3,TRBJ2-1,-,TGTGCCAGCAGCTCGGACATTCTCAATGAGCAGTTCTTC,CASSSDILNEQFF